Shown below are 8 T cell receptor beta chains from a single sample sequenced in a study of cytomegalovirus exposure and HLA in healthy donors. Primers: 60 Vbeta forward and 13 Jbeta reverse. Generated by immunoSEQ multiplex PCR, the TCRdb table keeps only in-frame clones and is missing some. The sample has approximately 150,000 clones; 79% are singletons. The sequenced sample consisted of PBMCs. These receptors all come from a man aged 50 to 59 in good health and CMV-seropositive.

This clone was recorded a few times. CDR3 region: CASSPLRVGGSYEQYF. CDR3 nucleotides: TGTGCCAGCAGCCCCCTGAGGGTAGGGGGCTCGTACGAGCAGTACTTC. V and J are TRBV7-9 and TRBJ2-7; 7 bases line up with TRBD1. The J segment lost 4 bases and the V segment lost 5 bases, leaving 14 bases of the junction unmatched. CDR1 SEHNR and CDR2 FQNEAQ come from the germline V gene (reference sequence). This CDR3 spans 16 amino acids.

This clone was recorded a few times. The chain is built from TRBV20-1 and TRBJ1-2, with TRBD1 matching 7 bases. The ends lost 6 bases at V and 11 bases at J; junction bases unmatched: 3. This CDR3 has 9 residues. CDR1 is DFQATT, CDR2 SNEGSKA, per germline (reference sequence). The CDR3 nucleotides are TGCAGTGCCTGGACAGGATACACCTTC. Protein product: CSAWTGYTF.

This clone has more than one count but fewer than ten. This chain joins TRBV28 and TRBJ2-6; tentative D call: TRBD1 (6 bases). Germline V gene sequence: CDR1 MDHEN, CDR2 SYDVKM. The CDR3 consists of 19 residues. V was shortened by 5 bases and J by 0 bases, with 20 bases between the two germline ends. This chain's CDR3 is CASSRTTGTRSSGANVLTF. The CDR3 bases are TGTGCCAGCAGTCGTACTACCGGGACACGCAGCTCTGGGGCCAACGTCCTGACTTTC.

The chain recombines TRBV5-1 with TRBJ1-2, with 7 bases matching TRBD1. The CDR3 extends over 15 amino acids. Trimming cost V 5 bases and J 2 bases; bases outside gene matches: 9. In germline, CDR1 is SGHRS, CDR2 YFSETQ. CDR3 DNA: TGCGCCAGCAGTCGCGGGACAGCAACGAACTATGGCTACACCTTC. Translated: CASSRGTATNYGYTF. Filled out from reference TRBV5-1 and TRBJ1-2, the complete variable domain reads KAGVTQTPRYLIKTRGQQVTLSCSPISGHRSVSWYQQTPGQGLQFLFEYFSETQRNKGNFPGRFSGRQFSNSRSEMNVSTLELGDSALYLCASSRGTATNYGYTFGSGTRLTVV.

As to this clone: At one of its ends the junction is not consistent with the germline gene, which may arise from a read error. The genes are TRBV6-6 and TRBJ2-5; D remains ambiguous. The CDR3 totals 11 residues. In germline, CDR1 is MNHNY, CDR2 SVGAGI (reference sequence). The CDR3: CASSYQETQYF. In DNA form, the CDR3 reads TGTGCCAGCAGTTACCAGGAGACCCAGTACTTC.

The rearrangement uses TRBV5-1 and TRBJ1-1; possibly TRBD1 for D (5 bases). Trimming pared 0 bases from V and 1 base from J, leaving 10 bases between. The CDR3 consists of 15 residues. The germline V gene encodes CDR1 SGHRS and CDR2 YFSETQ. The CDR3 loop reads CASSLVTGANTEAFF. The DNA for the CDR3 is TGCGCCAGCAGCTTGGTTACAGGAGCGAACACTGAAGCTTTCTTT. Using reference TRBV5-1 and TRBJ1-1 for the parts outside the CDR3, the full variable domain is KAGVTQTPRYLIKTRGQQVTLSCSPISGHRSVSWYQQTPGQGLQFLFEYFSETQRNKGNFPGRFSGRQFSNSRSEMNVSTLELGDSALYLCASSLVTGANTEAFFGQGTRLTVV.

The chain combines TRBV9 with TRBJ2-7; a weak D match, TRBD2 (5 bases). CDR1 is SGDLS and CDR2 is YYNGEE in the germline V gene. This CDR3 region has 15 residues. V lost 0 bases and J 4 bases, leaving 14 bases between the germline ends. In nucleotides, the CDR3 is TGTGCCAGCAGCGTAGCAGGAGGCTCTACGTACGAGCAGTACTTC. Its translation is CASSVAGGSTYEQYF.

For the CDR3, the DNA is TGTGCCAGCAGTTACGGGCTAGCGGGATATGAGCAGTACTTC. Translated, it gives CASSYGLAGYEQYF. This chain connects TRBV6-6 to TRBJ2-7; 9 bases are shared with TRBD2. Germline-derived CDR1 and CDR2 are MNHNY and SVGAGI (reference sequence). V was pared by 2 bases and J by 7 bases, with 6 bases of the junction left unmatched. The CDR3 covers 14 residues.